A single sample is the source of the 24 T cell receptor beta chains below, sequenced in a study of OX40 agonist ivuxolimab in advanced cancers. Measured with immunoSEQ multiplex PCR; TCRdb has only the in-frame clones, and not every one. The data contain more than 45,000 clones, approximately 82% of them seen just once; the ten biggest clones take up roughly 3.7%. Sequencing used CD4+ or CD8+ T cells sorted from blood, obtained in a trial of the OX40 agonist ivuxolimab. These receptors came from an adult with an advanced solid tumor such as melanoma, head and neck, liver or kidney cancer.

The CDR3 loop is CASSVGGQPKYQETQYF. The CDR3 nucleotides are TGTGCCAGCAGCGTAGGGGGACAGCCTAAGTACCAAGAGACCCAGTACTTC. This sequence joins TRBV9 and TRBJ2-5; 7 positions match TRBD1. Germline-derived CDR1 and CDR2 are SGDLS and YYNGEE. The CDR3 consists of 17 residues. V trimming: 0 bases; J trimming: 0 bases; junction bases outside the gene matches: 8. The full variable domain, its missing parts supplied by reference TRBV9 and TRBJ2-5, is DSGVTQTPKHLITATGQRVTLRCSPRSGDLSVYWYQQSLDQGLQFLIQYYNGEERAKGNILERFSAQQFPDLHSELNLSSLELGDSALYFCASSVGGQPKYQETQYFGPGTRLLVL.

The chain recombines TRBV7-2 with TRBJ1-6; D is ambiguous. V was clipped by 1 base and J by 9 bases, with 7 bases between them. The CDR3 is made up of 13 amino acids. CDR1 SGHTA and CDR2 FQGNSA come from the germline V gene. The CDR3 loop is CASSLDPSSPLHF. DNA for the CDR3: TGTGCCAGCAGCTTAGATCCGAGTTCACCCCTCCACTTT.

The V and J genes are TRBV5-1 and TRBJ2-7, with 7 bases matching TRBD1. Per germline, CDR1 SGHRS and CDR2 YFSETQ. After removal of 2 bases from V and 2 bases from J, the junction contained 7 bases not matched to a gene. The CDR3 extends over 15 amino acids. In DNA, the CDR3 is TGCGCCAGCAGCTTAAGGGGGCTTAGCCCCTACGAGCAGTACTTC. It yields the protein CASSLRGLSPYEQYF.

The chain has TRBV28 and TRBJ1-1; no clear D gene. In germline, CDR1 is MDHEN, CDR2 SYDVKM. The CDR3 spans 11 residues. V dropped 6 bases and J dropped 4 bases, with 6 bases sitting between them. The CDR3, as DNA: TGTGCCAGCAGAGACACCACTGAAGCTTTCTTT. Protein product: CASRDTTEAFF. Full variable domain (missing parts from reference TRBV28 and TRBJ1-1): DVKVTQSSRYLVKRTGEKVFLECVQDMDHENMFWYRQDPGLGLRLIYFSYDVKMKEKGDIPEGYSVSREKKERFSLILESASTNQTSMYLCASRDTTEAFFGQGTRLTVV.

The gene calls are TRBV7-8 and TRBJ2-7; D remains ambiguous. The V end lost 5 bases, the J end lost 3 bases, and 5 bases lay between the germline ends. Germline loops: CDR1 SGHVS, CDR2 FQNEAQ. This CDR3 spans 11 amino acids. CDR3 region: CASSIHYEQYF. DNA for the CDR3: TGTGCCAGCAGCATCCACTACGAGCAGTACTTC. Complete variable domain (other parts from reference TRBV7-8 and TRBJ2-7): GAGVSQSPRYKVAKRGQDVALRCDPISGHVSLFWYQQALGQGPEFLTYFQNEAQLDKSGLPSDRFFAERPEGSVSTLKIQRTQQEDSAVYLCASSIHYEQYFGPGTRLTVT.

This clone was detected only a few times. The chain combines TRBV6-5 with TRBJ1-1, with D hard to call. Trimming removed 3 bases from V and 2 bases from J, with 7 bases in between. The CDR3 length is 13 residues. The germline gives CDR1 MNHEY, CDR2 SVGAGI. CDR3: CASSYRSNTEAFF. Here the CDR3 DNA reads TGTGCCAGCAGTTATCGGAGCAACACTGAAGCTTTCTTT.

This clone was observed a few times. The chain recombines TRBV5-1 with TRBJ2-1, with 7 bases that match TRBD1. CDR1 is SGHRS, CDR2 YFSETQ, per germline. The trim removed 4 bases at V and 9 bases at J, leaving 10 bases unmatched. The CDR3 totals 14 residues. The CDR3 DNA is TGCGCCAGCAGCCCGAGTAAGGGGGCCGTTGAGCAGTTCTTC. Translated: CASSPSKGAVEQFF.

J is TRBJ2-4 and V is TRBV5-6, with D possibly TRBD1 on 6 matching bases. Germline CDR1 and CDR2: SGHDT and YYEEEE. Trimming stripped 2 bases from V and 1 base from J, with 19 bases between. The CDR3 has 18 residues. DNA of the CDR3: TGTGCCAGCAGCTTACCCAGGGGCCACCCCTCGGCCAAAAACATTCAGTACTTC. Translating gives CASSLPRGHPSAKNIQYF.

The rearrangement links TRBV12-5 to TRBJ1-2; 10 nucleotides align to TRBD1. The CDR3 loop spans 18 amino acids. Germline CDR1 LGHNT, CDR2 FRNRAP. The V and J ends lost 5 bases and 3 bases, in that order; junction bases with no gene match: 15. CDR3: CASGRPGTGVLKDYGYTF. CDR3 sequence (DNA): TGTGCTAGTGGTCGTCCCGGGACAGGGGTATTGAAGGACTATGGCTACACCTTC.

This chain's CDR3 is CASSLDRGGEKLFF. CDR3 nucleotides: TGTGCCAGCAGTTTGGACAGGGGAGGCGAAAAACTGTTTTTT. V and J are TRBV28 and TRBJ1-4, with 9 bases aligning to TRBD1. The CDR3 has 14 residues. The J segment lost 8 bases and the V segment lost 3 bases, leaving 4 bases of the junction unmatched. The germline CDR1 and CDR2 sequences are MDHEN and SYDVKM.

The chain carries TRBV30 and TRBJ1-2, with TRBD1 matching over 8 bases. The V gene end was trimmed by 0 bases and the J gene end by 7 bases; junction bases not matched to a gene: 13. The CDR3 is made up of 16 amino acids. CDR1 and CDR2 (germline): GTSNPN, SVGIG (reference sequence). In DNA, the CDR3 is TGTGCCTGGAGTGTACGGGGGACAGGTGAAGAGGGTGGCTACACCTTC. Translation: CAWSVRGTGEEGGYTF.

The chain uses TRBV9 and TRBJ1-1, with D uncertain. Deletions cut 3 bases from V and 5 bases from J, with 11 bases between. From germline, CDR1 is SGDLS and CDR2 YYNGEE. This CDR3 has 13 amino acids. The CDR3 DNA follows: TGTGCCAGCAGCGCCCGGACGAGAACTGAAGCTTTCTTT. This encodes CASSARTRTEAFF.

The rearrangement links TRBV27 to TRBJ2-7; weak D call: TRBD2 (5 bases). The V gene lost 7 bases and the J gene lost 0 bases, with 13 bases spanning the gap. Germline V CDR1 and CDR2: MNHEY, SMNVEV (reference sequence). This CDR3 is built from 14 residues. CDR3 residues: CASKEAAPSYEQYF. The CDR3 DNA is TGTGCCAGCAAGGAGGCAGCCCCCTCCTACGAGCAGTACTTC.

The chain links TRBV27 to TRBJ2-3; D gene uncertain. CDR1 is MNHEY and CDR2 is SMNVEV in the germline V gene (reference sequence). V lost 3 bases and J 0 bases, leaving 10 bases between the germline ends. This CDR3 is built from 15 residues. Here the CDR3 reads CASSFGITSTDTQYF. CDR3 DNA sequence: TGTGCCAGCAGTTTCGGTATAACTAGCACAGATACGCAGTATTTT.

The chain employs TRBV11-3 and TRBJ2-7; TRBD2 agrees at 7 bases. Trimming took 5 bases from V and 3 from J; bases not matched to a gene: 10. The CDR3 contains 15 residues. From germline, CDR1 is SGHNT and CDR2 YENEEA. Here the CDR3 DNA reads TGTGCCAGCAGCGCAGGCGGGACTAAAGACTACGAGCAGTACTTC. It codes for CASSAGGTKDYEQYF.

The gene calls are TRBV6-6 and TRBJ2-5; 9 bases line up with TRBD1. CDR3 length: 13 amino acids. The V gene's germline CDR1 is MNHNY and CDR2 SVGAGI (reference sequence). The V gene end was trimmed by 5 bases and the J gene end by 3 bases; junction bases not matched to a gene: 1. This CDR3 reads CASSGTGKETQYF. In nucleotides, the CDR3 is TGTGCCAGCAGTGGGACAGGGAAAGAGACCCAGTACTTC.

This clone was detected only a few times. The chain carries TRBV4-1 and TRBJ1-4; tentatively, D is TRBD1 (5 bases). The V and J ends lost 1 base and 6 bases respectively, with 12 bases between them. Germline V gene data show CDR1 as MGHRA and CDR2 as YSYEKL. The CDR3 consists of 15 residues. The CDR3 sequence: CASSQVGHIDEKLFF. The CDR3 DNA follows: TGCGCCAGCAGCCAAGTTGGACACATCGATGAAAAACTGTTTTTT.

V gene TRBV7-2 combines with J gene TRBJ2-3; D perhaps matches TRBD2 (5 bases). The length of the CDR3 is 17 residues. Germline-derived CDR1 and CDR2 are SGHTA and FQGNSA. V gave up 2 bases and J gave up 4 bases, with 19 bases separating them. In DNA, the CDR3 is TGTGCCAGCAGCTTACCAAGGTCGACCGGGAATTCAGATACGCAGTATTTT. It encodes CASSLPRSTGNSDTQYF.

The chain uses TRBV15 and TRBJ2-1, with D unresolved. Germline V gene data show CDR1 as LNHNV and CDR2 as YYDKDF (reference sequence). V was cut by 0 bases and J by 0 bases, with 6 bases left in between. There are 15 residues in the CDR3. CDR3 protein: CATSREQNSYNEQFF. The CDR3 DNA is TGTGCCACCAGCAGAGAACAAAACTCCTACAATGAGCAGTTCTTC.

Only a few counts were recorded for this clone. The J gene is TRBJ2-1, the V gene TRBV5-1, with D perhaps matching TRBD1 (5 bases). CDR1 is SGHRS and CDR2 is YFSETQ in the germline V gene. V was clipped by 0 bases and J by 9 bases, with 19 bases between them. The CDR3 extends over 16 amino acids. CDR3 nucleotides: TGCGCCAGCAGCTTGGGACGCGAAAATACAGGATTTGAGCAGTTCTTC. This codes for CASSLGRENTGFEQFF.

J is TRBJ2-7 and V is TRBV7-4, with a weak D call TRBD1 (6 bases). Germline values: CDR1 SGHVT, CDR2 SQSDAQ. V was trimmed by 5 bases and J by 5 bases, leaving 13 bases between them. There are 13 residues in the CDR3. The CDR3 sequence is CASSNQGYNEQYF. The CDR3 bases are TGTGCCAGCAGCAACCAGGGGTACAACGAGCAGTACTTC.

The chain uses TRBV6-1 and TRBJ1-2; 8 positions agree with TRBD1. V gave up 6 bases and J gave up 4 bases; unmatched junction bases: 7. The CDR3 contains 14 residues. Germline lookup yields CDR1 MNHNS and CDR2 SASEGT. Written as DNA, the CDR3 is TGTGCCAGCAGAGCAGGGGGCGCGGGCTATGGCTACACCTTC. Translating gives CASRAGGAGYGYTF.

The chain employs TRBV29-1 and TRBJ1-2, with D perhaps TRBD1 (6 bases). The CDR3 loop spans 13 amino acids. The germline CDR1 and CDR2 sequences are SQVTM and ANQGSEA. The V end lost 5 bases, the J end lost 7 bases, and 17 bases lay between the germline ends. In nucleotides, the CDR3 is TGCAGCGTTCGCTTAGAAGGGGGGTCTGGCTACACCTTC. It yields the protein CSVRLEGGSGYTF. Variable domain in full (rest from reference TRBV29-1 and TRBJ1-2): SAVISQKPSRDICQRGTSLTIQCQVDSQVTMMFWYRQQPGQSLTLIATANQGSEATYESGFVIDKFPISRPNLTFSTLTVSNMSPEDSSIYLCSVRLEGGSGYTFGSGTRLTVV.

This chain connects TRBV6-1 to TRBJ2-7; TRBD1 agrees at 7 bases. Trimming cost V 5 bases and J 3 bases; bases outside gene matches: 4. CDR3 size: 13 residues. From germline, CDR1 is MNHNS and CDR2 SASEGT. The CDR3 DNA is TGTGCCAGCAGTTCCGGACAGGTCTACGAGCAGTACTTC. Amino acid sequence: CASSSGQVYEQYF.